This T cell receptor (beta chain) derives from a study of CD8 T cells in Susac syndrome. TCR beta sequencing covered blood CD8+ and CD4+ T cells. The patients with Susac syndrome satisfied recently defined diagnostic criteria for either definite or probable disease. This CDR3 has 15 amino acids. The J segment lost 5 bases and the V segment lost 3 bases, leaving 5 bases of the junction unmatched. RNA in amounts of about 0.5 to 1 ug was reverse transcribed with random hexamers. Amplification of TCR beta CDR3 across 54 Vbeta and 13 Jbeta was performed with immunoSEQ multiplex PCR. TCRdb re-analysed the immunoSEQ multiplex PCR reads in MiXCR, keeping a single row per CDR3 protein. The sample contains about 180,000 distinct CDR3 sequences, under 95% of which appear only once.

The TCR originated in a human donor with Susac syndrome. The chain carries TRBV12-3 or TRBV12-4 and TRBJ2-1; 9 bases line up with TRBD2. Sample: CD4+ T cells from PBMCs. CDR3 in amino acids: CASSLRGGGHNEQFF. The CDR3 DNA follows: TGTGCCAGCAGTTTGCGGGGGGGCGGCCACAATGAGCAGTTCTTC.